The 32 T cell receptor beta chains given below trace back to one sample, sequenced in a study of blood T cells in healthy people across ages. Then a second PCR, running about 7 to 11 cycles, was carried out with a sample-barcoded 5' primer and a J-beta primer mix. TCRdb reprocessed the 5' RACE reads via MiXCR and lists one record per CDR3 protein. The repertoire consists of 1.4 million or so distinct CDR3 sequences, with less than 45% occurring once and the leading ten covering over 3.5%. What was sequenced was blood. Receptors were obtained from a woman aged 18-29 years in good health.

The rearrangement links TRBV6-5 to TRBJ1-5; D perhaps matches TRBD1 (5 bases). V was cut by 6 bases and J by 4 bases, with 16 bases left in between. There are 15 residues in the CDR3. Per germline, CDR1 MNHEY and CDR2 SVGAGI. For the CDR3, the DNA is TGTGCCAGCAGCTCGGACAAGTTCAATAATCAGCCCCAGCATTTT. Translated: CASSSDKFNNQPQHF.

V gene TRBV5-5 combines with J gene TRBJ1-2; 7 bases fit TRBD1. The CDR3 contains 17 residues. Germline values: CDR1 SGHKS, CDR2 YYEKEE (reference sequence). V trimming: 0 bases; J trimming: 2 bases; junction bases outside the gene matches: 10. In DNA, the CDR3 is TGTGCCAGCAGCTTGGTCTGGGACAGCGCCACCAACTATGGCTACACCTTC. Protein: CASSLVWDSATNYGYTF.

J is TRBJ2-5 and V is TRBV5-5; a possible D gene is TRBD1 (5 bases). Matching the DNA end better, TRBJ2-7 makes the J call doubtful. Germline assignment: CDR1 SGHKS and CDR2 YYEKEE (reference sequence). The CDR3 extends over 13 amino acids. CDR3 residues: CASSVLREYEQYF. CDR3 in DNA: TGTGCCAGCAGCGTGCTCAGGGAATACGAGCAGTACTTC.

V gene TRBV6-2 or TRBV6-3 combines with J gene TRBJ1-2; no clear D. Germline V gives CDR1 MNHEY, CDR2 SVGEGT. CDR3 length equals 14 residues. Trimming pared 1 base from V and 3 bases from J, leaving 9 bases between. Here the CDR3 DNA reads TGTGCCAGCAGTTACTACTACAGCGACTATGGCTACACCTTC. As protein: CASSYYYSDYGYTF.

This clonotype was seen a few times. The chain has TRBV24-1 and TRBJ1-2, with D perhaps TRBD1 (5 bases). The CDR3 covers 16 residues. V was trimmed by 4 bases and J by 3 bases, leaving 17 bases between them. Per the germline V gene, CDR1 is KGHDR and CDR2 is SFDVKD. CDR3 nucleotide sequence: TGTGCCACCAGTGACTCTGGGAGGGGCGACCACTATGGCTACACCTTC. Its protein is CATSDSGRGDHYGYTF.

The chain is built from TRBV6-5 and TRBJ2-1; D gene unclear. The V gene's germline CDR1 is MNHEY and CDR2 SVGAGI. V was trimmed by 2 bases and J by 10 bases, leaving 15 bases between them. The CDR3 extends over 14 amino acids. The CDR3 sequence: CASSYQPETYEQFF. The CDR3 DNA sequence: TGTGCCAGCAGTTACCAGCCAGAGACCTACGAGCAGTTCTTC.

This clonotype was seen once. A junction end diverges from the germline sequence, so it may reflect a read error. The chain joins TRBV5-1 to TRBJ2-2; D might be TRBD1 (5 bases). This CDR3 has 13 residues. Germline lookup yields CDR1 SGHRS and CDR2 YFSETQ. CDR3 bases: TGCGTCAGCAGCCTCTCAGGGTCCGGGGAGCTGTTTTTT. It yields the protein CVSSLSGSGELFF.

The rearrangement uses TRBV6-5 and TRBJ1-5, with TRBD1 matching over 10 bases. Germline V CDR1 and CDR2: MNHEY, SVGAGI. The J segment lost 5 bases and the V segment lost 2 bases, leaving 3 bases of the junction unmatched. The CDR3 totals 15 residues. The CDR3 region has the DNA TGTGCCAGCAGTTACGGACAGGGGGATCATCAGCCCCAGCATTTT. Its translation is CASSYGQGDHQPQHF.

The J gene is TRBJ2-7, the V gene TRBV21-1; the D call of TRBD2 is as the table states it, not checked on the DNA. TRBV21-1 constitutes a pseudogene. CDR3 length equals 17 residues. Here the CDR3 reads CASSPSGTSGAPYEQYF. CDR3 bases: TGTGCCAGCAGCCCCTCAGGGACTAGCGGGGCACCTTACGAGCAGTACTTC.

The rearrangement uses TRBV27 and TRBJ2-4; possible D gene TRBD2, 5 bases. This CDR3 has 12 residues. Deletions cut 3 bases from V and 13 bases from J, with 13 bases between. The germline V gene has CDR1 MNHEY and CDR2 SMNVEV (reference sequence). The CDR3 DNA reads TGTGCCAGCAGTTTCCTTCCCTGGGAGCAGTACTTC. Protein sequence: CASSFLPWEQYF.

As to this clonotype: One end of the junction does not line up with germline, which may come from a read error. The rearrangement uses TRBV11-1 and TRBJ1-3; a weak D match, TRBD1 (6 bases). Germline-derived CDR1 and CDR2 are SGHAT and FQDESV (reference sequence). This CDR3 has 16 residues. CDR3 in amino acids: CASTLTSDSSGNTIYF. The DNA of the CDR3 is TGTGCCAGCACCTTAACTTCGGACAGCTCTGGAAACACCATATATTTT.

J is TRBJ2-7 and V is TRBV7-2, with 9 nucleotides matching TRBD1. This CDR3 is 14 amino acids long. V lost 5 bases, J lost 4 bases, and 6 bases stayed unmatched. Per the germline V gene, CDR1 is SGHTA and CDR2 is FQGNSA. CDR3 amino acids: CASSLHRGQYEQYF. Here the CDR3 DNA reads TGTGCCAGCAGCCTCCACAGGGGGCAATACGAGCAGTACTTC.

The rearrangement uses TRBV12-3 or TRBV12-4 and TRBJ2-7; D not certain. V gave up 6 bases and J gave up 7 bases, with 16 bases separating them. The CDR3 is made up of 13 amino acids. The CDR3 DNA reads as TGTGCCAGCAGGCAGACACCTTACAATGAGCAGTACTTC. Translated, it gives CASRQTPYNEQYF.

This clonotype was observed a few times. The rearrangement joins TRBV12-3 or TRBV12-4 to TRBJ1-5; 7 bases are a match to TRBD1. The CDR3 has 13 residues. The J segment lost 9 bases and the V segment lost 7 bases, leaving 9 bases of the junction unmatched. DNA of the CDR3: TGTGCCAGCAAGGCAACAGGGGCTCGGCCCCAGCATTTT. Protein: CASKATGARPQHF.

This CDR3 is CASSVDYSSSTDTQYF. The CDR3, as DNA: TGTGCCAGCAGCGTAGACTACTCTTCTAGCACAGATACGCAGTATTTT. V usage is TRBV9 and J usage is TRBJ2-3; D gene ambiguous. CDR3 length: 16 residues. Germline CDR1 and CDR2: SGDLS and YYNGEE. The ends were cut back, 0 bases at V and 0 bases at J, with 11 bases in the middle.

The rearrangement uses TRBV2 and TRBJ2-7, with TRBD1 as a possible D gene (6 bases). The CDR3 runs to 15 residues. V was shortened by 6 bases and J by 4 bases, with 19 bases between the two germline ends. Per the germline V gene, CDR1 is SNHLY and CDR2 is FYNNEI. The DNA for the CDR3 is TGTGCCAGCAGAGAAAAAACAGGGACCCTGTACGAGCAGTACTTC. It yields the protein CASREKTGTLYEQYF.

This clonotype has more than one count but fewer than ten. CDR3 amino acids: CASSLGGRGSEAFF. CDR3 coding DNA: TGTGCCAGCAGCTTAGGAGGCCGAGGGTCTGAAGCTTTCTTT. The rearrangement uses TRBV7-6 and TRBJ1-1; the D is unclear. Between the trimmed V and J ends, which lost 1 base and 6 bases, there was a span of 12 bases. Germline lookup yields CDR1 SGHVS and CDR2 FNYEAQ. The CDR3 has 14 residues.

This clonotype showed up just once. The V and J genes are TRBV9 and TRBJ1-1; D is unresolved. The germline CDR1 and CDR2 sequences are SGDLS and YYNGEE. CDR3 length equals 14 residues. The ends were cut back, 3 bases at V and 4 bases at J, with 13 bases in the middle. For the CDR3, the DNA is TGTGCCAGCAGCGAGGGCAGGTTTTCCACTGAAGCTTTCTTT. This gives the protein CASSEGRFSTEAFF.

This chain connects TRBV12-3 or TRBV12-4 to TRBJ2-2; 8 positions agree with TRBD1. V trimming: 7 bases; J trimming: 0 bases; junction bases outside the gene matches: 7. The CDR3 has 16 amino acids. DNA of the CDR3: TGTGCCAGCACCAGACAGGGGAATGCGAACACCGGGGAGCTGTTTTTT. Protein: CASTRQGNANTGELFF.

The chain has TRBV9 and TRBJ1-2, with no clear D. The CDR3 has 15 amino acids. The germline V and J ends were trimmed by 3 bases and 3 bases, with 15 bases remaining between them. Germline loops: CDR1 SGDLS, CDR2 YYNGEE. CDR3 region: CASSANIQNDYGYTF. The DNA for the CDR3 is TGTGCCAGCAGCGCAAACATACAGAACGACTATGGCTACACCTTC. Together with reference TRBV9 and TRBJ1-2, the CDR3 gives the full variable domain: DSGVTQTPKHLITATGQRVTLRCSPRSGDLSVYWYQQSLDQGLQFLIQYYNGEERAKGNILERFSAQQFPDLHSELNLSSLELGDSALYFCASSANIQNDYGYTFGSGTRLTVV.

The chain carries TRBV29-1 and TRBJ2-7, with unresolved D. The germline CDR1 and CDR2 sequences are SQVTM and ANQGSEA. V was pared by 4 bases and J by 7 bases, with 8 bases between. The CDR3 is 10 residues long. The DNA for the CDR3 is TGCAGCGTTGCCCTAAATGAGCAGTACTTC. This encodes CSVALNEQYF.

The chain links TRBV4-2 to TRBJ2-1; 10 nucleotides match TRBD2. The V segment lost 4 bases and the J segment 8 bases; nucleotides outside the gene matches: 8. The CDR3 is 15 residues long. Germline assignment: CDR1 LGHNA and CDR2 YNFKEQ. The CDR3 coding sequence is TGTGCCAGCAGCCTAGGACTAGCGGAGGCAGATGAGCAGTTCTTC. It encodes CASSLGLAEADEQFF.

The rearrangement joins TRBV27 to TRBJ2-5; D remains ambiguous. Deletions cut 5 bases from V and 3 bases from J, with 13 bases between. CDR3 size: 14 residues. From germline, CDR1 is MNHEY and CDR2 SMNVEV (reference sequence). DNA of the CDR3: TGTGCCAGCAGTCCGTTAGCAGTAAAAGAGACCCAGTACTTC. Amino acids: CASSPLAVKETQYF.

V gene TRBV6-5 combines with J gene TRBJ2-1, with a tentative D call TRBD2 (5 bases). Trimming removed 6 bases from V and 4 bases from J, with 13 bases in between. The CDR3 covers 14 residues. Germline lookup yields CDR1 MNHEY and CDR2 SVGAGI. The CDR3 bases are TGTGCCAGCAGACCCACGGGGATGTACAATGAGCAGTTCTTC. Translating it yields CASRPTGMYNEQFF.

The V gene is TRBV12-3 or TRBV12-4, the J gene TRBJ1-4, with no clear D. Trimming cost V 0 bases and J 7 bases, with 12 bases left between them. The CDR3 length is 15 residues. The CDR3 reads CASSLALGIVEKLFF. DNA for the CDR3: TGTGCCAGCAGTTTAGCCCTGGGCATCGTTGAAAAACTGTTTTTT.

This clonotype was detected only a few times. The chain employs TRBV20-1 and TRBJ1-6; 8 nucleotides align to TRBD1. This CDR3 is built from 15 residues. The germline V gene encodes CDR1 DFQATT and CDR2 SNEGSKA (reference sequence). The V gene end was trimmed by 7 bases and the J gene end by 3 bases; junction bases not matched to a gene: 8. CDR3 bases: TGCAGTGTTCCTCCTGGGACAGGCTATAATTCACCCCTCCACTTT. Amino acid sequence: CSVPPGTGYNSPLHF.

This chain's CDR3 is CASSESRTGEAFF. The DNA of the CDR3 is TGCGCCAGCAGTGAGTCTCGTACAGGTGAAGCTTTCTTT. The rearrangement joins TRBV10-1 to TRBJ1-1, with D possibly matching TRBD1 (5 bases). Germline CDR1 and CDR2: WNHNN and SYGVQD (reference sequence). The length of the CDR3 is 13 residues. V was cut by 0 bases and J by 7 bases, with 9 bases left in between.

The genes are TRBV29-1 and TRBJ2-7; tentative D call: TRBD1 (6 bases). Germline V lookup: CDR1 SQVTM, CDR2 ANQGSEA. This CDR3 region has 13 residues. V was clipped by 3 bases and J by 2 bases, with 11 bases between them. In DNA, the CDR3 is TGCAGCGTTGAGGGGACACCTGCCTACGAGCAGTACTTC. Its translation: CSVEGTPAYEQYF.

This rearrangement joins TRBV12-3 or TRBV12-4 to TRBJ2-7, with D uncertain. V dropped 5 bases and J dropped 2 bases, with 10 bases sitting between them. The CDR3 covers 13 residues. Here the CDR3 DNA reads TGTGCCAGCAGTGTATTGCTGACCTACGAGCAGTACTTC. Its protein product is CASSVLLTYEQYF.

The chain has TRBV7-2 and TRBJ2-5; D might be TRBD2 (6 bases). Germline assignment: CDR1 SGHTA and CDR2 FQGNSA. Trimming removed 5 bases at V and 11 bases at J, with 24 bases between. The CDR3 is made up of 15 amino acids. The DNA for the CDR3 is TGTGCCAGCAGCCCTACCGGGGCGGGAAGGTACAAGCAGTACTTC. Translation gives CASSPTGAGRYKQYF.

The CDR3 loop reads CSASPLAGGPGEQYF. Written as DNA, the CDR3 is TGCAGTGCTAGTCCACTAGCGGGAGGGCCGGGCGAGCAGTACTTC. The chain carries TRBV20-1 and TRBJ2-5, with 13 bases matching TRBD2. The J call may be incorrect, as the DNA end agrees better with TRBJ2-7. The CDR3 runs to 15 residues. Germline CDR1 DFQATT, CDR2 SNEGSKA (reference sequence).

There are a few counts of this clonotype. The chain is built from TRBV15 and TRBJ2-2, with TRBD1 as a possible D gene (6 bases). Germline V lookup: CDR1 LNHNV, CDR2 YYDKDF (reference sequence). Trimming took 4 bases from V and 5 from J, leaving 11 bases between them. The length of the CDR3 is 14 residues. Written as DNA, the CDR3 is TGTGCCACCAGCAAAAATACAGGGACCGGGGAGCTGTTTTTT. Amino acid sequence: CATSKNTGTGELFF.